The 31 T cell receptor beta chains below were found in one sample sequenced in a study of T cell responses to AZD1222 COVID-19 vaccine (dated by TCRdb to the early 2020s). The library relied on the immunoSEQ multiplex PCR assay. The table comes from immuneACCESS by way of TCRdb, which keeps in-frame sequences with V and J called. Part of the clones is missing from these tables; in studies checked, under half for an unresolved V gene and the rest for unknown reasons. Recorded for this sample are some 88,000 clones; about nine tenths of them occurred a single time. The ten largest clones take up about 5.4% of the sample. According to the study, the label for this sample's time point signals: about 28 days (+/-7) after the second vaccine dose. The source material was peripheral blood, sampled 28 days after the second AZD1222 dose. The receptors were gathered from an adult who received the AZD1222 COVID-19 vaccine.

This chain joins TRBV9 and TRBJ2-2; D is undetermined. The CDR3 contains 15 residues. The germline V gene encodes CDR1 SGDLS and CDR2 YYNGEE. The V and J ends lost 1 base and 0 bases respectively, with 7 bases between them. CDR3 loop: CASSVRAANTGELFF. In DNA, the CDR3 is TGTGCCAGCAGCGTACGGGCGGCGAACACCGGGGAGCTGTTTTTT.

The CDR3 spells CASSRRQGGGTEAFF. DNA for the CDR3: TGTGCCAGCAGCAGAAGACAGGGAGGCGGCACTGAAGCTTTCTTT. V and J are TRBV5-4 and TRBJ1-1; 7 bases agree with TRBD1. J gave up 4 bases and V 4 bases, and 10 bases lay outside the gene matches. The CDR3 totals 15 residues. The germline V gene encodes CDR1 SGHNT and CDR2 YYREEE (reference sequence). The whole variable domain, filled in from reference TRBV5-4 and TRBJ1-1, reads ETGVTQSPTHLIKTRGQQVTLRCSSQSGHNTVSWYQQALGQGPQFIFQYYREEENGRGNFPPRFSGLQFPNYSSELNVNALELDDSALYLCASSRRQGGGTEAFFGQGTRLTVV.

The chain employs TRBV6-5 and TRBJ1-1, with D tentatively TRBD1 (5 bases). V was cut by 0 bases and J by 3 bases, with 11 bases left in between. This CDR3 spans 15 amino acids. CDR1 is MNHEY and CDR2 is SVGAGI in the germline V gene. CDR3 DNA sequence: TGTGCCAGCAGTTACTCGAGGGGTGAGGACACTGAAGCTTTCTTT. Translating it yields CASSYSRGEDTEAFF.

The chain combines TRBV18 with TRBJ2-2; the D call may be TRBD1 or TRBD2 (5 bases each). This CDR3 is built from 15 residues. Germline V CDR1 and CDR2: KGHSH, LQKENI. Trimming removed 2 bases at V and 0 bases at J, with 7 bases between. The CDR3 region is CASSPGGSNTGELFF. The CDR3 DNA reads as TGTGCCAGCTCACCAGGGGGATCGAACACCGGGGAGCTGTTTTTT.

The chain carries TRBV7-2 and TRBJ2-7; D is possibly TRBD1 (5 bases). Per the germline V gene, CDR1 is SGHTA and CDR2 is FQGNSA. This CDR3 has 14 residues. Trimming took off 1 base at V and 2 bases at J, with 9 bases between the two ends. The CDR3 nucleotides are TGTGCCAGCAGCTTAGAGATAGGGGCCTACGAGCAGTACTTC. Translating gives CASSLEIGAYEQYF.

J is TRBJ2-7 and V is TRBV10-3; 7 nucleotides agree with TRBD1. The CDR3 totals 15 residues. CDR1 is ENHRY and CDR2 is SYGVKD in the germline V gene. Unmatched junction bases numbered 10, after V lost 4 bases and J lost 4 bases. The CDR3 DNA reads as TGTGCCATCAGTGGGATGGACAGGCTGAAGTACGAGCAGTACTTC. This codes for CAISGMDRLKYEQYF.

This clone was seen only a few times. The chain combines TRBV18 with TRBJ1-5, with D uncertain. The V and J ends lost 2 bases and 7 bases respectively, with 9 bases between them. This CDR3 is built from 13 residues. Germline V gene sequence: CDR1 KGHSH, CDR2 LQKENI. The CDR3 DNA sequence: TGTGCCAGCTCACCAGGCGCCCGCCAGCCCCAGCATTTT. Residues: CASSPGARQPQHF.

This chain connects TRBV7-2 to TRBJ1-3, with TRBD1 as a possible D gene (5 bases). The CDR3 runs 16 residues. V shed 4 bases and J shed 2 bases, with 15 bases lying between them. The germline CDR1 and CDR2 sequences are SGHTA and FQGNSA. The CDR3 spells CASSWMDRGPGNTIYF. The CDR3 bases are TGTGCCAGCAGCTGGATGGATCGGGGACCTGGAAACACCATATATTTT.

The rearrangement links TRBV30 to TRBJ1-1; 7 nucleotides line up with TRBD1. Unmatched junction bases numbered 6, after V lost 5 bases and J lost 0 bases. This CDR3 region has 14 residues. The germline CDR1 and CDR2 sequences are GTSNPN and SVGIG (reference sequence). The CDR3 sequence: CAWGPTGMNTEAFF. In DNA, the CDR3 is TGTGCCTGGGGCCCGACAGGGATGAACACTGAAGCTTTCTTT.

CDR3 in DNA: TGTGCCAGCAGCCGTGCCACAGGGGTATTAAGCAATCAGCCCCAGCATTTT. Its protein product is CASSRATGVLSNQPQHF. This chain uses TRBV2 with TRBJ1-5; TRBD1 matches at 7 bases. V was clipped by 6 bases and J by 1 base; unmatched bases: 12. CDR1 is SNHLY, CDR2 FYNNEI, per germline. CDR3 size: 17 residues.

CDR3 in DNA: TGTGCCAGTAGTATGGGACAGCTATCGTATAGCAATCAGCCCCAGCATTTT. Its protein product is CASSMGQLSYSNQPQHF. The chain has TRBV19 and TRBJ1-5; 7 nucleotides line up with TRBD1. The germline CDR1 and CDR2 sequences are LNHDA and SQIVND (reference sequence). V shed 3 bases, J shed 0 bases, and the junction held 8 bases outside the gene matches. The length of the CDR3 is 17 residues.

This clone was detected only a few times. The chain couples TRBV15 to TRBJ1-2; D gene unclear. V lost 1 base, J lost 8 bases, and 11 bases lay in between. This CDR3 has 13 amino acids. CDR1 is LNHNV, CDR2 YYDKDF, per germline (reference sequence). The chain's CDR3 is CATSRGEGDGYTF. In DNA, the CDR3 is TGTGCCACCAGCAGAGGTGAGGGAGACGGCTACACCTTC.

The rearrangement joins TRBV7-9 to TRBJ2-1; a possible D gene is TRBD2 (7 bases). V shed 3 bases and J shed 15 bases, with 18 bases lying between them. Germline CDR1 is SEHNR and CDR2 is FQNEAQ (reference sequence). The CDR3 contains 13 residues. CDR3 sequence reads: CASSFGGPSSLFF. CDR3 bases: TGTGCCAGCAGCTTCGGGGGGCCATCTTCTTTGTTCTTC.

This sequence joins TRBV7-2 and TRBJ1-2; D is uncertain. The V gene lost 5 bases and the J gene lost 7 bases, with 17 bases spanning the gap. The CDR3 spans 14 residues. Germline V gene sequence: CDR1 SGHTA, CDR2 FQGNSA. The CDR3 sequence is CASSHPGFGGGYTF. CDR3 nucleotide sequence: TGTGCCAGCAGCCATCCGGGTTTTGGCGGTGGCTACACCTTC.

The chain carries TRBV24-1 and TRBJ2-7; 9 bases map to TRBD1. V lost 3 bases to trimming and J lost 2 bases; unmatched junction nucleotides: 7. The CDR3 is made up of 16 amino acids. Germline CDR1 KGHDR, CDR2 SFDVKD. The CDR3 coding sequence is TGTGCCACCAGTGATGCCGGGACAGGGCGACCCTACGAGCAGTACTTC. Translated, it gives CATSDAGTGRPYEQYF.

The rearrangement links TRBV18 to TRBJ1-1; D not certain. Germline loops: CDR1 KGHSH, CDR2 LQKENI. The V gene lost 1 base and the J gene lost 4 bases, with 10 bases spanning the gap. This CDR3 spans 14 amino acids. The CDR3 protein is CASSPQSQPTEAFF. CDR3 in DNA: TGTGCCAGCTCACCACAGTCACAACCCACTGAAGCTTTCTTT.

The gene calls are TRBV3-1 (or the pseudogene TRBV3-2) and TRBJ2-7, with TRBD2 matching 7 bases. Trimming at V came to 4 bases and at J to 8 bases, leaving 17 bases not matched to a gene. This CDR3 comprises 16 residues. From germline, CDR1 is LGHDT and CDR2 YNNKEL (reference sequence). CDR3 in amino acids: CASSRWTSRSPGKQYF. CDR3 DNA sequence: TGTGCCAGCAGCCGCTGGACTAGTCGTTCCCCGGGCAAGCAGTACTTC.

The rearrangement joins TRBV2 to TRBJ2-1, with D tentatively TRBD1 (6 bases). The germline CDR1 and CDR2 sequences are SNHLY and FYNNEI. The CDR3 extends over 14 amino acids. V dropped 4 bases and J dropped 7 bases, with 14 bases sitting between them. In DNA form, the CDR3 reads TGTGCCAGCAGTGCCCTAAGGCAGGGGAATGAGCAGTTCTTC. Translating gives CASSALRQGNEQFF.

The chain uses TRBV30 and TRBJ1-2, with D maybe TRBD1 (6 bases). In germline, CDR1 is GTSNPN, CDR2 SVGIG (reference sequence). V gave up 0 bases and J gave up 3 bases, with 8 bases separating them. The CDR3 totals 13 residues. The CDR3 reads CAWSVTGYYGYTF. CDR3 coding DNA: TGTGCCTGGAGTGTCACAGGGTACTATGGCTACACCTTC.

The rearrangement links TRBV6-5 to TRBJ2-7; the D call may be TRBD1 or TRBD2 (5 bases each). The germline V gene has CDR1 MNHEY and CDR2 SVGAGI. With 6 bases removed from V and 0 bases from J, the gap between germline ends came to 12 bases. The CDR3 contains 14 residues. CDR3: CASRGRPSSYEQYF. DNA for the CDR3: TGTGCCAGCAGGGGACGTCCGAGCTCCTACGAGCAGTACTTC.

This clone was detected once. The chain combines TRBV5-1 with TRBJ2-5; either TRBD1 or TRBD2 may supply D (5 bases each). V was clipped by 4 bases and J by 1 base, with 14 bases between them. Germline V gene sequence: CDR1 SGHRS, CDR2 YFSETQ. The CDR3 covers 15 residues. The CDR3 nucleotides read TGCGCCAGCAGCCGGGAACCGGGACCCCAAGAGACCCAGTACTTC. It specifies CASSREPGPQETQYF.

This clone was observed a single time. The chain recombines TRBV5-1 with TRBJ2-2; 8 bases align to TRBD2. Germline values: CDR1 SGHRS, CDR2 YFSETQ. The CDR3 length is 15 residues. Germline trimming cut 3 bases from V and 3 bases from J; bases unmatched to any gene: 4. The CDR3 DNA reads as TGCGCCAGCAGCTGGAGCGGGGGCCACACCGGGGAGCTGTTTTTT. It translates to CASSWSGGHTGELFF.

CDR3 protein: CASSTGQIYTF. The CDR3, as DNA: TGTGCCAGTAGTACGGGACAGATCTACACCTTC. J is TRBJ1-2 and V is TRBV19; 7 nucleotides align to TRBD1. Trimming took 4 bases from V and 10 from J; bases not matched to a gene: 3. The CDR3 spans 11 residues. Per germline, CDR1 LNHDA and CDR2 SQIVND (reference sequence).

V gene TRBV5-8 combines with J gene TRBJ1-2; D is unresolved. Trimming removed 0 bases from V and 4 bases from J, with 7 bases in between. Germline V gene lookup returns CDR1 SGHTS and CDR2 YDEGEE. The CDR3 totals 13 residues. CDR3 residues: CASSLEGPYGYTF. Here the CDR3 DNA reads TGTGCCAGCAGCTTGGAGGGTCCCTATGGCTACACCTTC.

The rearrangement uses TRBV5-1 and TRBJ2-7; 7 bases fit TRBD1. The germline V gene has CDR1 SGHRS and CDR2 YFSETQ. The CDR3 has 14 residues. V lost 0 bases to trimming and J lost 5 bases; unmatched junction nucleotides: 5. CDR3 coding DNA: TGCGCCAGCAGCTTGGACGGCAGGGGGAACGAGCAGTACTTC. It codes for CASSLDGRGNEQYF.

V gene TRBV11-2 combines with J gene TRBJ1-6, with no clear D. CDR1 is SGHAT, CDR2 FQNNGV, per germline. V lost 3 bases and J 8 bases, leaving 14 bases between the germline ends. The CDR3 contains 15 residues. Here the CDR3 DNA reads TGTGCCAGCAGCTTTGGCTGGACGCTGCATTCACCCCTCCACTTT. This codes for CASSFGWTLHSPLHF. Based on the CDR3 plus reference TRBV11-2 and TRBJ1-6, the full variable domain is EAGVAQSPRYKIIEKRQSVAFWCNPISGHATLYWYQQILGQGPKLLIQFQNNGVVDDSQLPKDRFSAERLKGVDSTLKIQPAKLEDSAVYLCASSFGWTLHSPLHFGNGTRLTVT.

The chain is built from TRBV7-8 and TRBJ1-1; a possible D gene is TRBD1 (5 bases). This CDR3 region has 13 residues. V lost 7 bases and J 11 bases, leaving 20 bases between the germline ends. The germline V gene has CDR1 SGHVS and CDR2 FQNEAQ. In nucleotides, the CDR3 is TGTGCCAGCAACATTGTACCCCAGGGCTGGGCTTTCTTT. It encodes CASNIVPQGWAFF.

The genes are TRBV9 and TRBJ1-3; D is uncertain. The germline CDR1 and CDR2 sequences are SGDLS and YYNGEE. Trimming removed 4 bases at V and 7 bases at J, with 9 bases between. The CDR3 is made up of 12 amino acids. The CDR3 reads CASSFDLNTIYF. CDR3 coding DNA: TGTGCCAGCAGCTTTGACCTCAACACCATATATTTT.

The chain links TRBV4-1 to TRBJ2-7, with unresolved D. The V end lost 4 bases, the J end lost 3 bases, and 10 bases lay between the germline ends. CDR1 MGHRA and CDR2 YSYEKL come from the germline V gene. CDR3 length: 13 amino acids. CDR3 amino acids: CASSLSQGYEQYF. The CDR3 region has the DNA TGCGCCAGCAGCCTCTCTCAAGGCTACGAGCAGTACTTC.

In its sample, this clone was seen a few times. The chain employs TRBV2 and TRBJ1-1; 7 bases are a match to TRBD1. The V segment lost 8 bases and the J segment 10 bases; nucleotides outside the gene matches: 7. The CDR3 loop spans 11 amino acids. The germline CDR1 and CDR2 sequences are SNHLY and FYNNEI. CDR3 sequence reads: CASGTEGAAFF. The CDR3 DNA sequence: TGTGCCAGCGGAACGGAGGGGGCAGCTTTCTTT.

The V call is TRBV11-2, the J call TRBJ2-1; D is possibly TRBD1 (6 bases). Germline CDR1 is SGHAT and CDR2 is FQNNGV. V lost 2 bases, J lost 2 bases, and 10 bases lay in between. The CDR3 is made up of 15 amino acids. DNA of the CDR3: TGTGCCAGCAGCTTACCACAGGGCCCCTACAATGAGCAGTTCTTC. Translation gives CASSLPQGPYNEQFF.